This TCR beta chain was captured in a study of blood T cell repertoires in COVID-19. The overall study: Acute and convalescent COVID-19 specimens originated in the United States, Italy and Spain.

In germline, CDR1 is LGHDT, CDR2 YNNKEL (reference sequence). The CDR3 totals 16 residues. The V and J ends lost 4 bases and 1 base, in that order; junction bases with no gene match: 6. The protocol was immunoSEQ multiplex PCR, while the TCRdb copy is restricted to in-frame clones and leaves out a portion. The sample yields about 130,000 clones, roughly four fifths seen once. The chain is built from TRBV3-1 (or the pseudogene TRBV3-2) and TRBJ2-3, with 9 positions matching TRBD2. The sequenced sample consisted of PBMCs or T cells enriched from blood (not recorded which). The sequence came from a man aged 25 to 40 who had recovered from COVID-19. The CDR3 DNA sequence: TGTGCCAGCAGCCCCTGGGTAGCGGGAGGCACAGATACGCAGTATTTT. It encodes CASSPWVAGGTDTQYF.